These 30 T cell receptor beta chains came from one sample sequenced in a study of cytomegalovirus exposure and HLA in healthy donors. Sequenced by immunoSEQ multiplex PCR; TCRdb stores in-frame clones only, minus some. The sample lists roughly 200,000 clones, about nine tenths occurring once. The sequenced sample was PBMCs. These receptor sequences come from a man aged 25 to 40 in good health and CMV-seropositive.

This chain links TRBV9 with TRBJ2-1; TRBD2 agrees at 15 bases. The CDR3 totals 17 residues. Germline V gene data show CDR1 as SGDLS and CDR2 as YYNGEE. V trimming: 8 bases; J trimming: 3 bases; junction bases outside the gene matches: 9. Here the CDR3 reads CASSGTSGGRLYNEQFF. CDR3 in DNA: TGTGCCAGTTCCGGGACTAGCGGGGGGAGACTCTACAATGAGCAGTTCTTC.

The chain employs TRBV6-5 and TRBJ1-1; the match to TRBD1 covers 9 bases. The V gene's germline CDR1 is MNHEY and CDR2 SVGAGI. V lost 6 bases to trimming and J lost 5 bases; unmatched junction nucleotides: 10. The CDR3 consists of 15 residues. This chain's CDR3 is CASRKQGALGTEAFF. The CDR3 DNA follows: TGTGCCAGCAGGAAACAGGGGGCGCTGGGTACTGAAGCTTTCTTT.

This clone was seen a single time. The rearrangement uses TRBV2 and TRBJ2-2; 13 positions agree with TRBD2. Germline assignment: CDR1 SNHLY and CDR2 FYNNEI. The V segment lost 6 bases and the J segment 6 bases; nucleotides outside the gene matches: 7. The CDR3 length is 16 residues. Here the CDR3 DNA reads TGTGCCAGCAGCAGACTAGCGGGAGGTCCCTCCGGGGAGCTGTTTTTT. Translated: CASSRLAGGPSGELFF.

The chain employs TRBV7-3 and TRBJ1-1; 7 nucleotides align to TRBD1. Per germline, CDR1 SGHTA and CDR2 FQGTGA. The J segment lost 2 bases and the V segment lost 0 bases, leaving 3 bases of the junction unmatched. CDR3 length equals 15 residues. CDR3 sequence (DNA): TGTGCCAGCAGCTTAACGAACAGGGGAAACACTGAAGCTTTCTTT. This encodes CASSLTNRGNTEAFF.

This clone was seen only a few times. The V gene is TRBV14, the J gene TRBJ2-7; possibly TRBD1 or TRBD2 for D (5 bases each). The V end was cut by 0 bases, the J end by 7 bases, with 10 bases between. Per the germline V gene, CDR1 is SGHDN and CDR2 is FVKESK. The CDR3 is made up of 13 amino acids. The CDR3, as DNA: TGTGCCAGCAGCCAAGATACGGGACGAGAGCAGTACTTC. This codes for CASSQDTGREQYF.

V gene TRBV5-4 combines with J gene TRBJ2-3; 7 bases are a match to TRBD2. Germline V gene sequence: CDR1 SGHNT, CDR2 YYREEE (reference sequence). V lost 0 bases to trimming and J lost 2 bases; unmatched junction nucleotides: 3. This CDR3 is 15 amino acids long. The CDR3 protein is CASSLVSGPTDTQYF. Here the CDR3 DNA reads TGTGCCAGCAGCTTGGTTAGCGGGCCCACAGATACGCAGTATTTT.

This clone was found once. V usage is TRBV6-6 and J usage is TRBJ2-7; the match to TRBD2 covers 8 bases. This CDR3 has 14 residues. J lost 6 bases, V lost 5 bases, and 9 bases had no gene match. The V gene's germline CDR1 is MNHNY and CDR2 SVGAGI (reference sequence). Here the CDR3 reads CASSPSGTRGEQYF. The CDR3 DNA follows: TGTGCCAGCAGTCCTAGTGGGACTAGGGGCGAGCAGTACTTC.

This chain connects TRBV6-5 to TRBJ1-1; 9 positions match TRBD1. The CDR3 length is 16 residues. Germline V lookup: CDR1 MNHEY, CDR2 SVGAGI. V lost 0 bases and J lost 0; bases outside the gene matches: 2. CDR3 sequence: CASSYSTGGMNTEAFF. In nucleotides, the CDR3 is TGTGCCAGCAGTTACTCGACAGGGGGGATGAACACTGAAGCTTTCTTT.

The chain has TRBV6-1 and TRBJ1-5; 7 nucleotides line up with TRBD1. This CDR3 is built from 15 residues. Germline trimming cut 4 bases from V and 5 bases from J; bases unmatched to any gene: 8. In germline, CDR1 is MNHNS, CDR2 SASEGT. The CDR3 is CASSVRYQGDQPQHF. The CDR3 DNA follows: TGTGCCAGCAGTGTCCGGTACCAGGGGGATCAGCCCCAGCATTTT.

The CDR3 region is CASRSDAGRETQYF. In nucleotides, the CDR3 is TGTGCCAGCAGGAGTGACGCGGGGAGAGAGACCCAGTACTTC. The chain is built from TRBV6-5 and TRBJ2-5; weak D call: TRBD2 (6 bases). Germline assignment: CDR1 MNHEY and CDR2 SVGAGI. V was clipped by 6 bases and J by 4 bases, with 15 bases between them. This CDR3 comprises 14 residues.

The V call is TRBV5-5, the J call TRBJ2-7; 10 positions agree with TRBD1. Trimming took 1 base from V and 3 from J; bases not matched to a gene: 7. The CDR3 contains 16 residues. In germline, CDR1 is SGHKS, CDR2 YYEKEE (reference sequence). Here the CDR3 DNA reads TGTGCCAGCAGCTTGAGTCAGGGACAGGGGTACTACGAGCAGTACTTC. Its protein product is CASSLSQGQGYYEQYF.

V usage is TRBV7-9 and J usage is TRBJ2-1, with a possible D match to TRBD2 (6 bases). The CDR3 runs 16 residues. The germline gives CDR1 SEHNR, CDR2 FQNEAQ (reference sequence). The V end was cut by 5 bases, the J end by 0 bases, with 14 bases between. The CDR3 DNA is TGTGCCAGCAGCGGGAATAGCGGAAGCTCCTACAATGAGCAGTTCTTC. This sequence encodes CASSGNSGSSYNEQFF.

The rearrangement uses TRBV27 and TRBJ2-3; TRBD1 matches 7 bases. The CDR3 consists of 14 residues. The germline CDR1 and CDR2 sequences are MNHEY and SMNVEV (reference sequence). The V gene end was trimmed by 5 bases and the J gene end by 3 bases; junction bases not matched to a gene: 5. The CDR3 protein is CASSRTTGTDTQYF. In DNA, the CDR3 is TGTGCCAGCAGTCGGACGACAGGGACAGATACGCAGTATTTT.

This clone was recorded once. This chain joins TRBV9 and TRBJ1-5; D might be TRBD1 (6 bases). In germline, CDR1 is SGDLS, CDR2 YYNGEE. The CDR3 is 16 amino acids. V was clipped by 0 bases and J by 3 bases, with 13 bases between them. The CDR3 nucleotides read TGTGCCAGCAGCGTAGGTATCGGGGGCATCAATCAGCCCCAGCATTTT. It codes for CASSVGIGGINQPQHF.

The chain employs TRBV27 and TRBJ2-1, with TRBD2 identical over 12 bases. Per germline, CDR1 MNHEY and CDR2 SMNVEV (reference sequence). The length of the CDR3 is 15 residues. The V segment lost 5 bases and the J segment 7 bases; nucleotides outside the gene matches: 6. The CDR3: CASSPGLAGINEQFF. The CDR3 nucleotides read TGTGCCAGCAGTCCCGGACTAGCGGGAATAAATGAGCAGTTCTTC.

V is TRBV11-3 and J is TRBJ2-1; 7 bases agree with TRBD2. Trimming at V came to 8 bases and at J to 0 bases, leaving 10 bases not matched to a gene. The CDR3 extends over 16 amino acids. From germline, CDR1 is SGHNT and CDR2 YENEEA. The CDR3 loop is CASGFGGSSSYNEQFF. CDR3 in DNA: TGTGCCAGCGGATTCGGGGGGTCAAGCTCCTACAATGAGCAGTTCTTC.

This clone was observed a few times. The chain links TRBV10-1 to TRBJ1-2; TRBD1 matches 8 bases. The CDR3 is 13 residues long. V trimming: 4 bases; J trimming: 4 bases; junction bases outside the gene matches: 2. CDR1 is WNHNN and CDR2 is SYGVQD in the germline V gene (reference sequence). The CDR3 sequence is CASSAGGCYGYTF. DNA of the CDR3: TGCGCCAGCAGTGCAGGGGGCTGCTATGGCTACACCTTC.

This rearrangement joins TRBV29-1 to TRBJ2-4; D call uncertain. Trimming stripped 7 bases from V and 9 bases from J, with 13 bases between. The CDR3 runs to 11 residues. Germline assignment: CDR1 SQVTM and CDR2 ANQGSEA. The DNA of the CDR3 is TGCAGCGCGGGTAGGAGAGCCATTCAGTACTTC. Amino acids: CSAGRRAIQYF.

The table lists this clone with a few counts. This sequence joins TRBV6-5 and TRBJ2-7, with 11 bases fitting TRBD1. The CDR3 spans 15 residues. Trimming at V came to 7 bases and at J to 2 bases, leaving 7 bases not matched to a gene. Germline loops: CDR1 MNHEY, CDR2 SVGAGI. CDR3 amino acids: CASTPGQGATYEQYF. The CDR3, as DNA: TGTGCCAGCACCCCCGGACAGGGGGCCACCTACGAGCAGTACTTC.

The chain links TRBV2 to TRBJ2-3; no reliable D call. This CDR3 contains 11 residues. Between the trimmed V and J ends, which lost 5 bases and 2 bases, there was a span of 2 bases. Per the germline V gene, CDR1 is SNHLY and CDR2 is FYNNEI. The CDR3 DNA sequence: TGTGCCAGCAGTCCCACAGATACGCAGTATTTT. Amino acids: CASSPTDTQYF.

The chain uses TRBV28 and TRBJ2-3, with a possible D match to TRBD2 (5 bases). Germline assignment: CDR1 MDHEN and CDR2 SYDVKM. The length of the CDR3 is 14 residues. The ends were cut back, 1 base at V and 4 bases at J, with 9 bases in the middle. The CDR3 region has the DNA TGTGCCAGCAGTTTATCGGCGGGCCCAGATACGCAGTATTTT. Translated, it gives CASSLSAGPDTQYF. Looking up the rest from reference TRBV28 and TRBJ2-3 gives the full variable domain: DVKVTQSSRYLVKRTGEKVFLECVQDMDHENMFWYRQDPGLGLRLIYFSYDVKMKEKGDIPEGYSVSREKKERFSLILESASTNQTSMYLCASSLSAGPDTQYFGPGTRLTVL.

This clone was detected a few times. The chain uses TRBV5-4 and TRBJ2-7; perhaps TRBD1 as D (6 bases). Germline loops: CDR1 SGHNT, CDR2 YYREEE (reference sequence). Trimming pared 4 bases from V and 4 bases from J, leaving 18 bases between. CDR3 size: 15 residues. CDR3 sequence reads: CASSAWTAREYEQYF. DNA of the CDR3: TGTGCCAGCAGCGCCTGGACAGCGCGAGAGTACGAGCAGTACTTC.

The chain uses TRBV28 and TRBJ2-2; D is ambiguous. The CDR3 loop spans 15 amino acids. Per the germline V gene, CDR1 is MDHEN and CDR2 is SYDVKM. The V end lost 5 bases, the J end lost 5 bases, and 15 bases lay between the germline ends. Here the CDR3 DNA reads TGTGCCAGCAGTCGACATTCCCTGAGGACCGGGGAGCTGTTTTTT. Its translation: CASSRHSLRTGELFF.

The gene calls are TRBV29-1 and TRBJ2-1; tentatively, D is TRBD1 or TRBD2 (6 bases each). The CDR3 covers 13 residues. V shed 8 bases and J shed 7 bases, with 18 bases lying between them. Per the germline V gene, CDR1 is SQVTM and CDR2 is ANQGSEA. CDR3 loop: CSLTVTGRNEQFF. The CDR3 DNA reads TGCAGCCTCACCGTAACAGGGAGGAATGAGCAGTTCTTC.

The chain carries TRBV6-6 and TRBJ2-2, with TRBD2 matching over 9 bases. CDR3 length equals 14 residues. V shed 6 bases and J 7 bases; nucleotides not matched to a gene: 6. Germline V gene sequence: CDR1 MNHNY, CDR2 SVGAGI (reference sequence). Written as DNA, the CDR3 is TGTGCCAGCAGGGCTAGCGGGACGAACGGGGAGCTGTTTTTT. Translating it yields CASRASGTNGELFF.

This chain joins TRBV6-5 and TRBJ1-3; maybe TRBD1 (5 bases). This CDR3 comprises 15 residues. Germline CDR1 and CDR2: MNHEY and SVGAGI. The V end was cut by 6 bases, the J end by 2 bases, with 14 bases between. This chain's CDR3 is CASSRIPGPGNTIYF. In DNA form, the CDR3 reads TGTGCCAGCAGCCGAATACCAGGGCCTGGAAACACCATATATTTT.

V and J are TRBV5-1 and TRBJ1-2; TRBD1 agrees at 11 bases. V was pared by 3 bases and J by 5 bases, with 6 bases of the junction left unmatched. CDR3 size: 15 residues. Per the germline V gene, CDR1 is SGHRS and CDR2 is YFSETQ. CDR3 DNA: TGCGCCAGCAGCTCCTCAGGACAGGGGGCATATGGCTACACCTTC. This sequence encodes CASSSSGQGAYGYTF.

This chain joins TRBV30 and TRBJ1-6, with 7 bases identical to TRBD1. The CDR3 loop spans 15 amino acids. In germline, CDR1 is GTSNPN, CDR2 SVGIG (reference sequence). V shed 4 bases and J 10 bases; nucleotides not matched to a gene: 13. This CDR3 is CAWIPGSRGGSPLHF. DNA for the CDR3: TGTGCCTGGATCCCAGGTAGCAGGGGGGGCTCACCCCTCCACTTT.

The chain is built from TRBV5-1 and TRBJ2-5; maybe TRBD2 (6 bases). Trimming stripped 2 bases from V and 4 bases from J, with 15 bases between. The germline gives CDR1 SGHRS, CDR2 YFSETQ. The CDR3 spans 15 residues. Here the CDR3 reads CASSLSPGGRETQYF. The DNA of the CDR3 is TGCGCCAGCAGCTTATCTCCCGGGGGAAGAGAGACCCAGTACTTC.

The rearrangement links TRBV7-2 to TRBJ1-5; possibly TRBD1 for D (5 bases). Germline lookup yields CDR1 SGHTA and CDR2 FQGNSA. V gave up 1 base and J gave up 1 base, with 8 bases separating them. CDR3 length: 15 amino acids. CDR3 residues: CASSLGTWSNQPQHF. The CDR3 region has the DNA TGTGCCAGCAGCTTAGGGACATGGAGCAATCAGCCCCAGCATTTT. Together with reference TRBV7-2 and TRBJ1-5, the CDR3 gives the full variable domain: GAGVSQSPSNKVTEKGKDVELRCDPISGHTALYWYRQSLGQGLEFLIYFQGNSAPDKSGLPSDRFSAERTGGSVSTLTIQRTQQEDSAVYLCASSLGTWSNQPQHFGDGTRLSIL.